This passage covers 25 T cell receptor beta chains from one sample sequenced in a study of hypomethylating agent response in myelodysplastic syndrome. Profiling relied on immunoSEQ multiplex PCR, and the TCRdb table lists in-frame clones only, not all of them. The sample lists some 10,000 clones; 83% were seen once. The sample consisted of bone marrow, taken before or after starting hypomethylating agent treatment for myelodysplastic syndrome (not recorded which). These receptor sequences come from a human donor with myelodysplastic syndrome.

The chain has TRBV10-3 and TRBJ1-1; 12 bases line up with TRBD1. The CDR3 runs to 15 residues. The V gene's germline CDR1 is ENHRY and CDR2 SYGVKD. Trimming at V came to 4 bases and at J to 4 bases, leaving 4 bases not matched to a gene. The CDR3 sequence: CAISAGTGGFTEAFF. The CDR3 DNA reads TGTGCCATCAGTGCGGGGACAGGGGGCTTCACTGAAGCTTTCTTT.

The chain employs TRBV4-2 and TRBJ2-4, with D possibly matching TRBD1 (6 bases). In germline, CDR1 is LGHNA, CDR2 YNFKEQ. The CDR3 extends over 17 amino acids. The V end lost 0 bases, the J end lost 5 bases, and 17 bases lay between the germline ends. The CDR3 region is CASSQDPHLAGENIQYF. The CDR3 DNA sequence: TGTGCCAGCAGCCAAGACCCCCACCTAGCAGGGGAAAACATTCAGTACTTC.

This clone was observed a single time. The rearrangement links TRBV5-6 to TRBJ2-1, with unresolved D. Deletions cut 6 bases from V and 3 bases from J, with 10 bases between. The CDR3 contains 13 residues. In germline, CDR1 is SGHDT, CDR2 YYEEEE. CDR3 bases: TGTGCCAGCACCATTCTCAACTACAATGAGCAGTTCTTC. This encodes CASTILNYNEQFF.

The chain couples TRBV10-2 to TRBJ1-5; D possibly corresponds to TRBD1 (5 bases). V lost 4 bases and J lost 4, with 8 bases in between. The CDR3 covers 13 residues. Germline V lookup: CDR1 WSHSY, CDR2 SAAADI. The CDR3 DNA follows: TGCGCCAGCAGTGGGGGGGTGAATCAGCCCCAGCATTTT. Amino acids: CASSGGVNQPQHF.

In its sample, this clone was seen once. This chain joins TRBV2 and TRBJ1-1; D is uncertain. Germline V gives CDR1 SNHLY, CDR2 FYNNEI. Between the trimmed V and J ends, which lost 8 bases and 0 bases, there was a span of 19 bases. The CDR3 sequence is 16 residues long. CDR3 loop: CASPRSLRRMNTEAFF. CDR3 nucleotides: TGTGCCAGCCCGAGATCTCTCCGCCGTATGAACACTGAAGCTTTCTTT.

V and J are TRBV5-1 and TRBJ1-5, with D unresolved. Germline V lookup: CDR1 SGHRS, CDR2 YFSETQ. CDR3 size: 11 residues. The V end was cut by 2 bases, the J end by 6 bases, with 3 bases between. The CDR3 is CASSFSQPQHF. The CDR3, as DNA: TGCGCCAGCAGCTTTAGTCAGCCCCAGCATTTT.

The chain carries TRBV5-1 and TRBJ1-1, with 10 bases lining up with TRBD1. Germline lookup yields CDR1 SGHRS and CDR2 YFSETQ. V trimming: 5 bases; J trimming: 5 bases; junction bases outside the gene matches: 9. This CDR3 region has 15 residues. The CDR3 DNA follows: TGCGCCAGCAGTTCCTCCGGGACAGGGGTTACTGAAGCTTTCTTT. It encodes CASSSSGTGVTEAFF.

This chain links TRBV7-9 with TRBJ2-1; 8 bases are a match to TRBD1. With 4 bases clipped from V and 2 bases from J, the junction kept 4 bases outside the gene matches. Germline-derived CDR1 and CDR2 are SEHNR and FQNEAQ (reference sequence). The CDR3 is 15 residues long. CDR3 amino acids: CASSWTGSTYNEQFF. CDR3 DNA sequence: TGTGCCAGCAGCTGGACAGGGAGCACCTACAATGAGCAGTTCTTC.

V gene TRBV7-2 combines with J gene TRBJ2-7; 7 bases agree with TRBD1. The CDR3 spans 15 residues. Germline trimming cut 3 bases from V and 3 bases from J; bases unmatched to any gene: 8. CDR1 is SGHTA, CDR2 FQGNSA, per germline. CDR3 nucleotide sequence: TGTGCCAGCAGCTTCCCCGGGACAGCTAACTACGAGCAGTACTTC. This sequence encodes CASSFPGTANYEQYF. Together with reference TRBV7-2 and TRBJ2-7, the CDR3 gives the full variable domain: GAGVSQSPSNKVTEKGKDVELRCDPISGHTALYWYRQSLGQGLEFLIYFQGNSAPDKSGLPSDRFSAERTGGSVSTLTIQRTQQEDSAVYLCASSFPGTANYEQYFGPGTRLTVT.

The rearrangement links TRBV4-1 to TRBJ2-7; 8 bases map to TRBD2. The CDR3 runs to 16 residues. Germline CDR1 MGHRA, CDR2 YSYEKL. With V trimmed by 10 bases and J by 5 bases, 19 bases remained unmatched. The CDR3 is CANLRGGEGLEDEQYF. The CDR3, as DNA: TGCGCCAACCTCAGGGGAGGGGAGGGACTAGAGGACGAGCAGTACTTC.

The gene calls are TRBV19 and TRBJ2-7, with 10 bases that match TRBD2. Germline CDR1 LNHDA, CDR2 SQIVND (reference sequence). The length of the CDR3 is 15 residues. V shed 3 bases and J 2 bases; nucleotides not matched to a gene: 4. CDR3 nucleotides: TGTGCCAGTAGTATTTTCCTAGCGGGAGCCTACGAGCAGTACTTC. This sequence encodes CASSIFLAGAYEQYF.

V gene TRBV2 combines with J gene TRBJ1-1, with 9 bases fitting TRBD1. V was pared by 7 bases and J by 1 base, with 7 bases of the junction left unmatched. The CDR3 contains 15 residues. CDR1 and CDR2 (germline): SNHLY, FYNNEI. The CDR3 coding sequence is TGTGCCAGCACCTGGACAGGGGTAGGGAACACTGAAGCTTTCTTT. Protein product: CASTWTGVGNTEAFF.

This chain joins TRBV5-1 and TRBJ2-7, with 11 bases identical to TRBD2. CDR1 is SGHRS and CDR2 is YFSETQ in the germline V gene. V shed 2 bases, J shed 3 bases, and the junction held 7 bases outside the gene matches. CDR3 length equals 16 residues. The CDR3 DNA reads TGCGCCAGCAGCTTCAGCCCTAGCGGGGGGATCTACGAGCAGTACTTC. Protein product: CASSFSPSGGIYEQYF.

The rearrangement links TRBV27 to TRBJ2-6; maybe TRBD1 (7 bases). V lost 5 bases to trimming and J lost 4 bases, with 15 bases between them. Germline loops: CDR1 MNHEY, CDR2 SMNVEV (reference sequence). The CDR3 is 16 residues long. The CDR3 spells CASSHPRGAGANVLTF. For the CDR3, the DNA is TGTGCCAGCAGTCATCCCAGGGGGGCCGGGGCCAACGTCCTGACTTTC.

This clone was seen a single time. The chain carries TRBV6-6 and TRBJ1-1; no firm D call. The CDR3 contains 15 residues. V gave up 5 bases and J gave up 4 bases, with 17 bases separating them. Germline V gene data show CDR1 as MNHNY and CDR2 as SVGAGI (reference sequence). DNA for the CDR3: TGTGCCAGCAGTCCAAGACCGGCCGTAGGCACTGAAGCTTTCTTT. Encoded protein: CASSPRPAVGTEAFF.

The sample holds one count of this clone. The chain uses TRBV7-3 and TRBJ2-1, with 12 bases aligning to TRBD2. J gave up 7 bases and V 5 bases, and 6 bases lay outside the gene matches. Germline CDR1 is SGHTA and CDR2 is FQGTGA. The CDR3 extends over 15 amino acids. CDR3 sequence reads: CASSQLAGGPNEQFF. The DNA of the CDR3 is TGTGCCAGCAGCCAACTAGCGGGGGGCCCTAATGAGCAGTTCTTC.

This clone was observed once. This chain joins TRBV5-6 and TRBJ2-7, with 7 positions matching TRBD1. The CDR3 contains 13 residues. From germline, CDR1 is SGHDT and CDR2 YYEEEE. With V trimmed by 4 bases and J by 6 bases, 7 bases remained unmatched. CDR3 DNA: TGTGCCAGCAGCCACACGACAGGGAGCGAGCAGTACTTC. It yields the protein CASSHTTGSEQYF.

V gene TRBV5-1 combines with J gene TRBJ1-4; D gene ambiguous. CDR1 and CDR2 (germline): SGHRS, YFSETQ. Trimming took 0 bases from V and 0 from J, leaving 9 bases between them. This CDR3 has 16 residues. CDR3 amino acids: CASSLEVAPTNEKLFF. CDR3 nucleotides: TGCGCCAGCAGCTTGGAAGTAGCTCCAACTAATGAAAAACTGTTTTTT.

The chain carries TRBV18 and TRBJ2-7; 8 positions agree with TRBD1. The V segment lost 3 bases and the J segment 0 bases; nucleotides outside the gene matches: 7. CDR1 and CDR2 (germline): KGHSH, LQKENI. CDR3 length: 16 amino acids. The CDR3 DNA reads TGTGCCAGCTCACCCACGCGGGGACAGGCCTCCTACGAGCAGTACTTC. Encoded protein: CASSPTRGQASYEQYF.

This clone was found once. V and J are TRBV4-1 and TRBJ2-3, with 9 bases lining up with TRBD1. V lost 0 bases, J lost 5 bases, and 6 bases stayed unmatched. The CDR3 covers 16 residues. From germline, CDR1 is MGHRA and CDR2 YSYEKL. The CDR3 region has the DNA TGCGCCAGCAGCCAAGAGGCAGACAGGGGGGGAGATACGCAGTATTTT. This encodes CASSQEADRGGDTQYF.

CDR3 in amino acids: CASSENSLYGYTF. In DNA form, the CDR3 reads TGTGCCAGCAGTGAAAACAGTTTATATGGCTACACCTTC. The chain carries TRBV2 and TRBJ1-2; D unresolved. The germline V gene has CDR1 SNHLY and CDR2 FYNNEI. V was clipped by 2 bases and J by 5 bases, with 9 bases between them. CDR3 length: 13 residues.

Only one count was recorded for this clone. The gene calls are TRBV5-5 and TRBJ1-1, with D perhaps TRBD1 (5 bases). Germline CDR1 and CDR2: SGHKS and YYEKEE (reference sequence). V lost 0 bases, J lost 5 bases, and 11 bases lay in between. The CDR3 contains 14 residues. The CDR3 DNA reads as TGTGCCAGCAGCTTGGAGGCAGGGTGGACTGAAGCTTTCTTT. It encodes CASSLEAGWTEAFF.

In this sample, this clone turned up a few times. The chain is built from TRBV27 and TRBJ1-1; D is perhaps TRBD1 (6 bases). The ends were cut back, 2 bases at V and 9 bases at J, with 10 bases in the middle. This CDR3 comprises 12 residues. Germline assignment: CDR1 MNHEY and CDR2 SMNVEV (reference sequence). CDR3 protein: CASSLMGGKAFF. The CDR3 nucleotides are TGTGCCAGCAGTTTAATGGGGGGCAAAGCTTTCTTT.

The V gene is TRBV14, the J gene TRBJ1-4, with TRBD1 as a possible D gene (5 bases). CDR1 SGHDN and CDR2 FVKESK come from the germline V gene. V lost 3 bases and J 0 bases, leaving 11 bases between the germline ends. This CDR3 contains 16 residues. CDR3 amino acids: CASSHPLGATNEKLFF. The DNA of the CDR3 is TGTGCCAGCAGCCACCCATTGGGGGCAACTAATGAAAAACTGTTTTTT.

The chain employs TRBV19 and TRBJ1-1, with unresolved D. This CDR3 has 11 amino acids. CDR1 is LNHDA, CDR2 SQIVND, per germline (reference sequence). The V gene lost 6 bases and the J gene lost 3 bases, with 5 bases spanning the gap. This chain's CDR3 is CASRRDTEAFF. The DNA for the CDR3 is TGTGCCAGTAGGCGAGACACTGAAGCTTTCTTT.